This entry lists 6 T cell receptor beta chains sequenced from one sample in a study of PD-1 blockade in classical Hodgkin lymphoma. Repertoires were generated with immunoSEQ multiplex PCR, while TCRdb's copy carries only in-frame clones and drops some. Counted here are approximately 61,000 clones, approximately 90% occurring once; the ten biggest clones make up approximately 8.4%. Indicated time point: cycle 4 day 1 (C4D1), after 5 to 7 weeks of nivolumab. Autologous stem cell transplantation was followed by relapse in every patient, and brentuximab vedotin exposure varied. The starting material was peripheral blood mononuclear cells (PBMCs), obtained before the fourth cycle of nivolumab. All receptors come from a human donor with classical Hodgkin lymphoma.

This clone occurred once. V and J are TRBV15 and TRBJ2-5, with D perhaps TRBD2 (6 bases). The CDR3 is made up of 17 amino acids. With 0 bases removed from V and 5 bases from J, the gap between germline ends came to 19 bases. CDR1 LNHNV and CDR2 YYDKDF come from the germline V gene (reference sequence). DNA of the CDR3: TGTGCCACCAGCAGAGACGGTGCGAGGGCGGGACTGGAGACCCAGTACTTC. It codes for CATSRDGARAGLETQYF.

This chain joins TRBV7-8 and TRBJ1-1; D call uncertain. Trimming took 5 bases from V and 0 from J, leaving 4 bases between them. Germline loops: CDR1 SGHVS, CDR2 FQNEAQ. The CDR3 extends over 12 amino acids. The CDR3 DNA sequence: TGTGCCAGCAGCCTGATGAACACTGAAGCTTTCTTT. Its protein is CASSLMNTEAFF.

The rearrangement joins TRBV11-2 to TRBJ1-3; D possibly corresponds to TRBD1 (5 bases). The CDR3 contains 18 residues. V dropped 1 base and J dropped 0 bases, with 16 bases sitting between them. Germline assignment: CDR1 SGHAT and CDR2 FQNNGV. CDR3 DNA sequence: TGTGCCAGCAGCTTAGTCGGGGCAGGGTGGAGCTCTGGAAACACCATATATTTT. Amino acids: CASSLVGAGWSSGNTIYF. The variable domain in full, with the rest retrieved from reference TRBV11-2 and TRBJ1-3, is EAGVAQSPRYKIIEKRQSVAFWCNPISGHATLYWYQQILGQGPKLLIQFQNNGVVDDSQLPKDRFSAERLKGVDSTLKIQPAKLEDSAVYLCASSLVGAGWSSGNTIYFGEGSWLTVV.

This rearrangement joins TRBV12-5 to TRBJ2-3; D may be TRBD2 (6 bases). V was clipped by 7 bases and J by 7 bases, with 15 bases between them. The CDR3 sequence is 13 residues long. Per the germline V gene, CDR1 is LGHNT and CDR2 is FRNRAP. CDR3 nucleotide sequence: TGTGCTAGTGCCGATCGGGGGTATTATACGCAGTATTTT. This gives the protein CASADRGYYTQYF. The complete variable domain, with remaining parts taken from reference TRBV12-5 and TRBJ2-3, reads DARVTQTPRHKVTEMGQEVTMRCQPILGHNTVFWYRQTMMQGLELLAYFRNRAPLDDSGMPKDRFSAEMPDATLATLKIQPSEPRDSAVYFCASADRGYYTQYFGPGTRLTVL.

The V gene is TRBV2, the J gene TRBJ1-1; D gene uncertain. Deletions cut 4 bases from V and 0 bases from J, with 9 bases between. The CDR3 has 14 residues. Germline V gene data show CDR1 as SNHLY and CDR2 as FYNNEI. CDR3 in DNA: TGTGCCAGCAGTGCACGTCGAGTGAACACTGAAGCTTTCTTT. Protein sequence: CASSARRVNTEAFF. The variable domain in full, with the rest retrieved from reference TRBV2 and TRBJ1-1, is EPEVTQTPSHQVTQMGQEVILRCVPISNHLYFYWYRQILGQKVEFLVSFYNNEISEKSEIFDDQFSVERPDGSNFTLKIRSTKLEDSAMYFCASSARRVNTEAFFGQGTRLTVV.

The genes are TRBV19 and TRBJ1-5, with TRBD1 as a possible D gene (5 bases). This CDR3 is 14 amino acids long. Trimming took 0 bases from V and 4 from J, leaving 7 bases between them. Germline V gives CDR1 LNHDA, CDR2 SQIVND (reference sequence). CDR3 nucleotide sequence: TGTGCCAGTAGTATAGATAGGACAAATCAGCCCCAGCATTTT. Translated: CASSIDRTNQPQHF.